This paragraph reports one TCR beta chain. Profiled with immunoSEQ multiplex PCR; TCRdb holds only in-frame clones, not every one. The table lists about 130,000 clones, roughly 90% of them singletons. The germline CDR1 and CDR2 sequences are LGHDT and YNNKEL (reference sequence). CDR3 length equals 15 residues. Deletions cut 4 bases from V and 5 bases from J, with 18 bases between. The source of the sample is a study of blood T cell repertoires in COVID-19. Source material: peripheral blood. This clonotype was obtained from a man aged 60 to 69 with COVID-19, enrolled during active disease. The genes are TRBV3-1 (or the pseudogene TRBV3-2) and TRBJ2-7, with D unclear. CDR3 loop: CASSPVARSNHEQYF. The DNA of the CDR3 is TGTGCCAGCAGCCCCGTGGCCCGATCCAACCACGAGCAGTACTTC.